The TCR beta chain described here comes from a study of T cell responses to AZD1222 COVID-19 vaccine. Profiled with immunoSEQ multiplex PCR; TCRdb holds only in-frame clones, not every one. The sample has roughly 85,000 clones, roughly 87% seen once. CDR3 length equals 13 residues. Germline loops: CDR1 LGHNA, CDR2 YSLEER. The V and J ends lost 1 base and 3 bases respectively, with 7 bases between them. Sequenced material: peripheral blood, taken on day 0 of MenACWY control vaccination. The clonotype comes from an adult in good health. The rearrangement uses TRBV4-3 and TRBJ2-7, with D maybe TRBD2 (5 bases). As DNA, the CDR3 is TGCGCCAGCAGCCAAGGAAGCGGCTACGAGCAGTACTTC. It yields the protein CASSQGSGYEQYF.